This record covers a single TCR beta chain. The antigen remains unidentified. V shed 4 bases and J 8 bases; nucleotides not matched to a gene: 9. The length of the CDR3 is 14 residues. CDR1 is MNHEY, CDR2 SMNVEV, per germline (reference sequence). Genomic DNA belonging to each subset was distributed in equal measure over several immunoSEQ plates. Assay: immunoSEQ multiplex PCR; the TCRdb copy retains only in-frame clones and omits some. The sample has fewer than 550,000 clones, roughly 85% seen once; the top ten hold 12%. These data originate in a study of shared clonotypes between healthy human individuals. Study-wide context: The study enrolled a couple of women and a few men aged 18 to 49.

Overall study results and limits: Sampling covered blood only; tissue repertoires likely differ. Among donors, sharing of clonotypes was expected to be affected by sequencing depth.

The J gene is TRBJ1-2, the V gene TRBV27; 8 bases agree with TRBD1. The TCR comes from a woman aged 40 to 50 in good health. Some clones in this sample may be carry-over from other donors' samples. Material for sequencing was PBMCs. CDR3 sequence (DNA): TGTGCCAGCAGTTCCCACAGGGGGAAGAGGGGCTACACCTTC. Protein sequence: CASSSHRGKRGYTF.